This TCR beta chain originates from a study of shared clonotypes between healthy human individuals. The CDR3 extends over 17 amino acids. CDR1 and CDR2 from the germline V gene are MDHEN and SYDVKM. The V gene lost 2 bases and the J gene lost 4 bases, with 20 bases spanning the gap. This table comes from immunoSEQ multiplex PCR, and its TCRdb copy is limited to in-frame clones, with some not included. The table has about 700,000 clones, around 72% seen once. The sequencing sample was made of memory CD4+ T cells sorted from blood. Subset described: CD45RA-negative fraction. The V call is TRBV28, the J call TRBJ1-2; D may be TRBD1 (6 bases). The TCR sequence derives from a woman aged 30 to 39 in good health. The CDR3 is CASSLLGQGSLGYGYTF. DNA for the CDR3: TGTGCCAGCAGTTTACTCGGGCAGGGGTCTTTGGGCTATGGCTACACCTTC.